This T cell receptor (beta chain) emerged from a study of human T cells and chemical hapten exposure. Documented time point: patch test 1, 2 weeks after DPC sensitization. The sample's treatment: therapeutic diphenylcyclopropenone sensitization with weekly scalp DPC. Staff drew blood before applying each patch test. The length of the CDR3 is 16 residues. In germline, CDR1 is MNHNY, CDR2 SVGAGI (reference sequence). The germline V and J ends were trimmed by 5 bases and 0 bases, with 16 bases remaining between them. TCRdb analysed the RACE reads with MiXCR anew, one entry per CDR3 protein. The table lists 75,000 to 90,000 distinct CDR3 sequences, about an eighth of them singletons.

V usage is TRBV6-6 and J usage is TRBJ2-5; no clear D gene. The source is a woman aged 60 to 75 with alopecia areata. Some clones in this sample may be carry-over from other donors' samples. The sample was whole blood, taken in connection with sensitization to the hapten diphenylcyclopropenone (DPC). The CDR3 spells CASSPLQNPYQETQYF. The DNA for the CDR3 is TGTGCCAGCAGTCCCCTCCAGAACCCCTACCAAGAGACCCAGTACTTC.